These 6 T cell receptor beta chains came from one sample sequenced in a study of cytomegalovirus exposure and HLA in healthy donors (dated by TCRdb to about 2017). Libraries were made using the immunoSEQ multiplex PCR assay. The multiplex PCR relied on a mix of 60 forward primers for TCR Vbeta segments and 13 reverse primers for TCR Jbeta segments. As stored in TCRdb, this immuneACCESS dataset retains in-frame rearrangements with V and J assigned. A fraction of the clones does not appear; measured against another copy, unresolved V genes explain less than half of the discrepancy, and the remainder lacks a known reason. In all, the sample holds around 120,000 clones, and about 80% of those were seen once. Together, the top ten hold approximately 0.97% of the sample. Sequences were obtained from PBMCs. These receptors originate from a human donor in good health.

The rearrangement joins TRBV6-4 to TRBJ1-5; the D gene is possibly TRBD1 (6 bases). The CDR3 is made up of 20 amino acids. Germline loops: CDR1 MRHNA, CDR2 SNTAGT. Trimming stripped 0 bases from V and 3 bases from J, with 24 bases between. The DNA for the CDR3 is TGTGCCAGCAGTGACTCGAGGGCGCCGCTGCGTGCAGGGGACAATCAGCCCCAGCATTTT. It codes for CASSDSRAPLRAGDNQPQHF.

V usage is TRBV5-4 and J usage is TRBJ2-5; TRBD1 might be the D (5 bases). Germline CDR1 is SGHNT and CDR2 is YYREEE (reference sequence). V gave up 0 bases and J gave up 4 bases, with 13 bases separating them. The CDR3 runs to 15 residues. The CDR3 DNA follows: TGTGCCAGCAGCTTGGAGGGGTCTTACGGAGAGACCCAGTACTTC. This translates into CASSLEGSYGETQYF.

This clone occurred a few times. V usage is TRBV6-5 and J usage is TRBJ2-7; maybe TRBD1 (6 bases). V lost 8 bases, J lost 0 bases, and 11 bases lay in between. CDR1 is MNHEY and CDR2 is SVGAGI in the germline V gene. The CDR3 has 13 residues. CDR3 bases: TGTGCCAGCCAACAGGGAAGCTCCTACGAGCAGTACTTC. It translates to CASQQGSSYEQYF.

CDR3 region: CASSEVGIRAGANVLTF. In DNA, the CDR3 is TGTGCCAGCAGTGAAGTCGGGATAAGGGCTGGGGCCAACGTCCTGACTTTC. The V gene is TRBV6-1, the J gene TRBJ2-6; TRBD2 might be the D (5 bases). V was trimmed by 1 base and J by 2 bases, leaving 12 bases between them. This CDR3 comprises 17 residues. Germline V gives CDR1 MNHNS, CDR2 SASEGT.

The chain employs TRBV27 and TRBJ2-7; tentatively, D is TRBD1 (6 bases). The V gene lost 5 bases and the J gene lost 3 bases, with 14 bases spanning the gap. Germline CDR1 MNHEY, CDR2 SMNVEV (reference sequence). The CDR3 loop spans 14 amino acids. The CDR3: CASSMDSILYEQYF. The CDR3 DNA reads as TGTGCCAGCAGTATGGACAGTATTCTCTACGAGCAGTACTTC.

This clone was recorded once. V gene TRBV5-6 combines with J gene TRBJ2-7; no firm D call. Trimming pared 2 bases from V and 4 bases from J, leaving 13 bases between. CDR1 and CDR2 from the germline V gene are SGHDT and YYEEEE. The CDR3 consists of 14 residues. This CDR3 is CASSFELSSYEQYF. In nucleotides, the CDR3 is TGTGCCAGCAGCTTCGAGTTATCATCGTACGAGCAGTACTTC.